One sample yielded the 29 T cell receptor beta chains listed below, sequenced in a study of post-analysis software for immune sequencing data. Study outcomes and limitations: Among 5 or 6 TRBV segments more frequent in patients than controls were TRBV5-6, TRBV5-1 and TRBV20-1.

cDNA libraries of TCR beta carried unique molecular identifiers. TCRdb ran MiXCR on the PCR reads and lists one entry per CDR3 protein. The repertoire includes roughly 800,000 distinct CDR3 sequences, around 46% of them detected once, and roughly 4.9% sits in the top ten. Antigens of these TCRs are unknown. What was sequenced was blood. These receptors originate from a girl aged 10 to 17 with multiple sclerosis.

This clonotype was counted a few times. The chain combines TRBV29-1 with TRBJ2-6; 9 bases are shared with TRBD1. This CDR3 is built from 18 residues. J lost 2 bases, V lost 5 bases, and 13 bases had no gene match. Germline assignment: CDR1 SQVTM and CDR2 ANQGSEA. DNA of the CDR3: TGCAGCGTTTTCCACCGGGACAGGGAAAAGGCTGGGGCCAACGTCCTGACTTTC. Translated: CSVFHRDREKAGANVLTF.

The V call is TRBV20-1, the J call TRBJ2-5, with 8 bases identical to TRBD2. The CDR3 runs 14 residues. Trimming took 5 bases from V and 3 from J; bases not matched to a gene: 8. CDR1 DFQATT and CDR2 SNEGSKA come from the germline V gene (reference sequence). CDR3 protein: CSARRTSSKETQYF. The CDR3 nucleotides read TGCAGTGCTCGCCGGACTAGCTCGAAAGAGACCCAGTACTTC.

The chain is built from TRBV9 and TRBJ2-4; 8 bases match TRBD1. The J call may not be correct, given that the DNA end is closer to TRBJ2-7. Germline V gene lookup returns CDR1 SGDLS and CDR2 YYNGEE. The CDR3 sequence is 15 residues long. The CDR3 nucleotides read TGTGCCAGCAGCCCCACGGACAGGGCAACCTACGAGCAGTACTTC. Translating it yields CASSPTDRATYEQYF.

The chain joins TRBV7-8 to TRBJ2-1, with 12 bases identical to TRBD2. CDR1 is SGHVS and CDR2 is FQNEAQ in the germline V gene. The CDR3 spans 16 residues. The V segment lost 5 bases and the J segment 6 bases; nucleotides outside the gene matches: 8. CDR3 region: CASSPRTSGVSNEQFF. In DNA, the CDR3 is TGTGCCAGCAGCCCTAGGACTAGCGGGGTTAGCAATGAGCAGTTCTTC. The full variable domain, completed using reference TRBV7-8 and TRBJ2-1, is GAGVSQSPRYKVAKRGQDVALRCDPISGHVSLFWYQQALGQGPEFLTYFQNEAQLDKSGLPSDRFFAERPEGSVSTLKIQRTQQEDSAVYLCASSPRTSGVSNEQFFGPGTRLTVL.

The chain carries TRBV7-9 and TRBJ2-7; weak D call: TRBD1 (5 bases). Germline CDR1 SEHNR, CDR2 FQNEAQ (reference sequence). The CDR3 has 14 residues. V was pared by 2 bases and J by 2 bases, with 10 bases between. The CDR3 reads CASSLNPGPYEQYF. CDR3 bases: TGTGCCAGCAGCTTAAATCCAGGGCCCTACGAGCAGTACTTC.

The sample holds one count of this clonotype. V is TRBV20-1 and J is TRBJ2-5; 7 bases line up with TRBD1. The V gene end was trimmed by 1 base and the J gene end by 4 bases; junction bases not matched to a gene: 9. The CDR3 is made up of 15 amino acids. Per the germline V gene, CDR1 is DFQATT and CDR2 is SNEGSKA (reference sequence). The CDR3 loop reads CSARGRDRVTETQYF. CDR3 nucleotides: TGCAGTGCTAGAGGCCGAGACAGGGTAACAGAGACCCAGTACTTC.

J is TRBJ2-2 and V is TRBV20-1, with D possibly matching TRBD2 (5 bases). The V gene's germline CDR1 is DFQATT and CDR2 SNEGSKA (reference sequence). Trimming shortened V by 3 bases and J by 3 bases, and 17 bases separated the two germline ends. This CDR3 has 16 residues. In DNA, the CDR3 is TGCAGTGCTAGGATCGGGGATCCTATGGACACCGGGGAGCTGTTTTTT. It is translated as CSARIGDPMDTGELFF.

This clonotype was seen a few times. The CDR3 region is CASSLSSLAGQTQYF. CDR3 nucleotide sequence: TGTGCCAGCAGCTTATCGTCCCTAGCGGGACAGACCCAGTACTTC. V and J are TRBV7-9 and TRBJ2-5; 9 nucleotides match TRBD2. Germline values: CDR1 SEHNR, CDR2 FQNEAQ (reference sequence). The CDR3 is 15 amino acids. The J segment lost 6 bases and the V segment lost 2 bases, leaving 7 bases of the junction unmatched.

The gene calls are TRBV6-5 and TRBJ1-4, with D unresolved. CDR1 is MNHEY, CDR2 SVGAGI, per germline. Trimming stripped 4 bases from V and 0 bases from J, with 9 bases between. The CDR3 is 15 amino acids. CDR3 region: CASSLFGATNEKLFF. In nucleotides, the CDR3 is TGTGCCAGCAGTTTGTTCGGGGCAACTAATGAAAAACTGTTTTTT.

This clonotype occurred a few times. V gene TRBV7-9 combines with J gene TRBJ2-3, with 8 bases aligning to TRBD2. CDR3 length equals 15 residues. Per the germline V gene, CDR1 is SEHNR and CDR2 is FQNEAQ (reference sequence). V lost 10 bases to trimming and J lost 0 bases; unmatched junction nucleotides: 9. CDR3 loop: CAKSTLAGSTDTQYF. Here the CDR3 DNA reads TGTGCCAAAAGCACCTTAGCGGGAAGCACAGATACGCAGTATTTT.

This clonotype was counted between two and nine times. The rearrangement joins TRBV7-2 to TRBJ2-6; TRBD2 agrees at 8 bases. This CDR3 has 19 residues. Germline V gene data show CDR1 as SGHTA and CDR2 as FQGNSA. V lost 5 bases and J lost 1; bases outside the gene matches: 13. The CDR3: CASSQLAGVIPSGANVLTF. Written as DNA, the CDR3 is TGTGCCAGCAGCCAGCTAGCGGGTGTGATCCCATCTGGGGCCAACGTCCTGACTTTC.

V and J are TRBV7-9 and TRBJ2-5; perhaps TRBD1 as D (6 bases). This CDR3 is 16 amino acids long. Germline CDR1 SEHNR, CDR2 FQNEAQ (reference sequence). Trimming took off 3 bases at V and 0 bases at J, with 14 bases between the two ends. The CDR3 sequence is CASSLQGRQYQETQYF. Here the CDR3 DNA reads TGTGCCAGCAGCTTGCAGGGGCGACAGTACCAAGAGACCCAGTACTTC.

This clonotype appeared a few times. This chain joins TRBV28 and TRBJ2-5, with 11 bases matching TRBD2. The CDR3 totals 16 residues. Germline CDR1 is MDHEN and CDR2 is SYDVKM. Unmatched junction bases numbered 11, after V lost 6 bases and J lost 5 bases. The CDR3: CASRVETSGTSETQYF. In DNA form, the CDR3 reads TGTGCCAGCAGGGTAGAGACTAGCGGGACCTCGGAGACCCAGTACTTC.

This sequence joins TRBV12-3 or TRBV12-4 and TRBJ2-3; 9 bases match TRBD1. The CDR3 spans 16 residues. After removal of 7 bases from V and 3 bases from J, the junction contained 11 bases not matched to a gene. CDR3: CASNNADRGLTDTQYF. CDR3 bases: TGTGCCAGCAACAACGCGGACAGGGGACTTACAGATACGCAGTATTTT.

This clonotype showed up just a few times. V gene TRBV27 combines with J gene TRBJ2-1, with 7 bases lining up with TRBD2. The CDR3 runs to 12 residues. Trimming took 8 bases from V and 7 from J; bases not matched to a gene: 5. Germline lookup yields CDR1 MNHEY and CDR2 SMNVEV (reference sequence). This CDR3 reads CASRLGGNEQFF. The CDR3 DNA is TGTGCCAGCCGCCTGGGGGGGAATGAGCAGTTCTTC.

In this sample, this clonotype turned up a few times. The chain combines TRBV21-1 with TRBJ1-6; TRBD1, the table's D call, lacks a check against the DNA. TRBV21-1 is flagged as a pseudogene. The CDR3 totals 13 residues. The CDR3 DNA reads as TGTGCCAGCAGCAAGGACAGATATTCACCCCTCCACTTT. It specifies CASSKDRYSPLHF.

This clonotype was picked up a small number of times. The V gene is TRBV29-1, the J gene TRBJ2-4; 9 nucleotides align to TRBD1. The CDR3 is 13 amino acids. Trimming took 6 bases from V and 6 from J; bases not matched to a gene: 6. Germline CDR1 reads SQVTM; CDR2 reads ANQGSEA. The CDR3 loop reads CSVGGQGGNIQYF. CDR3 bases: TGCAGCGTGGGGGGACAGGGTGGAAACATTCAGTACTTC.

V gene TRBV12-3 or TRBV12-4 combines with J gene TRBJ2-7; D may be TRBD1 (7 bases). The CDR3 is 14 amino acids. V gave up 6 bases and J gave up 6 bases, with 18 bases separating them. The CDR3 loop reads CASSWGGQDREQYF. In DNA, the CDR3 is TGTGCCAGCAGCTGGGGAGGACAGGACCGCGAGCAGTACTTC.

This clonotype showed up just a few times. The chain couples TRBV4-3 to TRBJ1-1; D remains ambiguous. The CDR3 consists of 14 residues. The V and J ends lost 1 base and 3 bases respectively, with 9 bases between them. CDR1 LGHNA and CDR2 YSLEER come from the germline V gene. Written as DNA, the CDR3 is TGCGCCAGCAGCCAAGGGACGGGGTACACTGAAGCTTTCTTT. It specifies CASSQGTGYTEAFF.

The V call is TRBV7-2, the J call TRBJ2-1; TRBD2 matches 8 bases. Unmatched junction bases numbered 5, after V lost 0 bases and J lost 4 bases. The germline V gene has CDR1 SGHTA and CDR2 FQGNSA. There are 16 residues in the CDR3. The CDR3 sequence: CASSLAVGGVYNEQFF. CDR3 coding DNA: TGTGCCAGCAGCTTAGCGGTCGGGGGGGTTTACAATGAGCAGTTCTTC. Complete variable domain (other parts from reference TRBV7-2 and TRBJ2-1): GAGVSQSPSNKVTEKGKDVELRCDPISGHTALYWYRQSLGQGLEFLIYFQGNSAPDKSGLPSDRFSAERTGGSVSTLTIQRTQQEDSAVYLCASSLAVGGVYNEQFFGPGTRLTVL.

The rearrangement uses TRBV15 and TRBJ2-5; D may correspond to TRBD1 or TRBD2 (5 bases each). In germline, CDR1 is LNHNV, CDR2 YYDKDF (reference sequence). The CDR3 length is 13 residues. V was trimmed by 6 bases and J by 11 bases, leaving 19 bases between them. DNA for the CDR3: TGTGCCACCAGATTCGACAGTTCCGGGGAGCAGTACTTC. Translation: CATRFDSSGEQYF. The full variable domain, its missing parts supplied by reference TRBV15 and TRBJ2-5, is DAMVIQNPRYQVTQFGKPVTLSCSQTLNHNVMYWYQQKSSQAPKLLFHYYDKDFNNEADTPDNFQSRRPNTSFCFLDIRSPGLGDTAMYLCATRFDSSGEQYFGPGTRLLVL.

This clonotype was seen just once. The V and J genes are TRBV29-1 and TRBJ1-1; 8 bases match TRBD1. V lost 3 bases and J lost 13; bases outside the gene matches: 13. There are 13 residues in the CDR3. Germline-derived CDR1 and CDR2 are SQVTM and ANQGSEA. The DNA of the CDR3 is TGCAGCGTTGAGGGGACAGGATCTCTGAAGGTTTTCTTT. Protein: CSVEGTGSLKVFF.

The chain combines TRBV3-1 with TRBJ2-4, with no clear D. TRBJ2-7 explains the end of the DNA better; the J call may be wrong. This CDR3 is 13 amino acids long. Per germline, CDR1 LGHDT and CDR2 YNNKEL (reference sequence). The CDR3 nucleotides read TGTGCCAGCAGCCAAGGACACTTCTACGAGCAGTACTTC. This codes for CASSQGHFYEQYF.

J is TRBJ2-7 and V is TRBV20-1, with TRBD2 matching 10 bases. Germline-derived CDR1 and CDR2 are DFQATT and SNEGSKA (reference sequence). Unmatched junction bases numbered 5, after V lost 0 bases and J lost 6 bases. The CDR3 extends over 14 amino acids. The CDR3 spells CSARDLGLASEQYF. The CDR3 DNA sequence: TGCAGTGCTAGAGATTTGGGACTAGCGAGCGAGCAGTACTTC.

This chain links TRBV12-3 or TRBV12-4 with TRBJ1-1, with 10 positions matching TRBD1. The CDR3 loop spans 15 amino acids. J was trimmed by 5 bases and V by 6 bases; bases with no gene match: 9. As DNA, the CDR3 is TGTGCCAGCAGGTCGACAGGGGGCGCTTCAACTGAAGCTTTCTTT. Its protein product is CASRSTGGASTEAFF.

This clonotype has just a few counts. The V gene is TRBV7-2, the J gene TRBJ2-5; 9 nucleotides align to TRBD2. The CDR3 covers 16 residues. CDR1 is SGHTA, CDR2 FQGNSA, per germline. V lost 1 base to trimming and J lost 4 bases; unmatched junction nucleotides: 7. In DNA, the CDR3 is TGTGCCAGCAGCTTAGGTGTTAGCGGGAGAGGAGAGACCCAGTACTTC. It translates to CASSLGVSGRGETQYF.

This clonotype was found a few times. V gene TRBV20-1 combines with J gene TRBJ1-2; D might be TRBD1 (5 bases). The CDR3 contains 13 residues. The germline V gene encodes CDR1 DFQATT and CDR2 SNEGSKA (reference sequence). The V end was cut by 5 bases, the J end by 5 bases, with 15 bases between. The CDR3 loop is CSAGSGTAYGYTF. As DNA, the CDR3 is TGCAGTGCTGGAAGCGGGACTGCGTATGGCTACACCTTC.

Remarks on this clonotype: An end of the junction does not agree with germline; a read error may underlie this. The J gene is TRBJ2-3, the V gene TRBV7-7, with TRBD2 matching over 10 bases. CDR1 and CDR2 from the germline V gene are SSHAT and FNYEAQ (reference sequence). The CDR3 totals 17 residues. This chain's CDR3 is CASSLAPAGGPGDTQYF. CDR3 DNA sequence: TGTGCTAGCAGCTTAGCTCCAGCGGGAGGGCCCGGAGATACGCAGTATTTT.

The chain carries TRBV5-1 and TRBJ2-1; 12 nucleotides match TRBD2. The J segment lost 5 bases and the V segment lost 2 bases, leaving 2 bases of the junction unmatched. Per germline, CDR1 SGHRS and CDR2 YFSETQ. This CDR3 contains 15 residues. For the CDR3, the DNA is TGCGCCAGCAGCTTCGGACTAGCGGGGCACAATGAGCAGTTCTTC. It yields the protein CASSFGLAGHNEQFF.